The 16 T cell receptor beta chains below all came from one sample that was sequenced in a study of beta chain features in type 1 diabetes. Whole-study results and caveats: Moderate yet significant TCRB CDR3 shortening was seen in Type 1 diabetes patients in all four CD4+ subsets.

Antigens of these TCRs are unknown. The isolated RNA, all of it, was reverse transcribed, so expressed TCRB transcripts were what got sequenced. The protocol was immunoSEQ multiplex PCR, while the TCRdb copy is restricted to in-frame clones and leaves out a portion. The sample includes around 710,000 clones, roughly an eighth seen only once; the top ten take 0.09% to 0.15%. Sequencing input: naive CD4+ T cells from blood. The receptor set was obtained from a man aged 25-45 years with type 1 diabetes.

This clone was detected a few times. This rearrangement joins TRBV5-6 to TRBJ1-1, with D possibly TRBD1 on 6 matching bases. This CDR3 is 14 amino acids long. Per germline, CDR1 SGHDT and CDR2 YYEEEE. V shed 0 bases and J shed 1 base, with 7 bases lying between them. The CDR3 loop is CASSLEQGNTEAFF. CDR3 sequence (DNA): TGTGCCAGCAGCTTGGAACAGGGGAACACTGAAGCTTTCTTT.

This clone has only a few counts. The rearrangement uses TRBV9 and TRBJ2-3, with D unresolved. The ends were cut back, 0 bases at V and 2 bases at J, with 13 bases in the middle. Germline V gives CDR1 SGDLS, CDR2 YYNGEE. This CDR3 region has 16 residues. CDR3 sequence reads: CASSVAGGPYTDTQYF. The CDR3 DNA follows: TGTGCCAGCAGCGTAGCCGGCGGACCCTACACAGATACGCAGTATTTT.

V gene TRBV5-1 combines with J gene TRBJ2-5; unclear D gene. The germline CDR1 and CDR2 sequences are SGHRS and YFSETQ. CDR3 length equals 14 residues. The V end lost 0 bases, the J end lost 4 bases, and 10 bases lay between the germline ends. CDR3 sequence (DNA): TGCGCCAGCAGCTTGGGCCCCACGGCAGAGACCCAGTACTTC. Translated, it gives CASSLGPTAETQYF.

This clone was found a few times. This CDR3 is also generated by other DNA sequences in the sample. J is TRBJ2-7 and V is TRBV7-2, with a possible D match to TRBD1 (6 bases). Trimming shortened V by 5 bases and J by 3 bases, and 14 bases separated the two germline ends. CDR1 SGHTA and CDR2 FQGNSA come from the germline V gene. CDR3 length: 14 residues. The CDR3 loop reads CASSQQGPDYEQYF. The CDR3 DNA follows: TGTGCCAGCAGCCAACAGGGTCCGGACTACGAGCAGTACTTC.

On this clone itself: Distinct nucleotide sequences in the sample also encode this CDR3. V usage is TRBV5-1 and J usage is TRBJ1-1, with D perhaps matching TRBD1 (5 bases). CDR3 size: 13 residues. Germline loops: CDR1 SGHRS, CDR2 YFSETQ. Trimming removed 4 bases from V and 0 bases from J, with 7 bases in between. CDR3 bases: TGCGCCAGCAGCCTGGGGCTGAACACTGAAGCTTTCTTT. It yields the protein CASSLGLNTEAFF.

V gene TRBV6-6 combines with J gene TRBJ2-5; D remains unclear. V was trimmed by 6 bases and J by 5 bases, leaving 4 bases between them. The CDR3 consists of 10 residues. Germline V gene lookup returns CDR1 MNHNY and CDR2 SVGAGI (reference sequence). Here the CDR3 reads CASRGETQYF. As DNA, the CDR3 is TGTGCCAGCAGAGGGGAGACCCAGTACTTC.

The J gene is TRBJ1-5, the V gene TRBV29-1; tentative D call: TRBD1 (5 bases). Germline V gene lookup returns CDR1 SQVTM and CDR2 ANQGSEA. The CDR3 consists of 15 residues. The V end lost 5 bases, the J end lost 0 bases, and 14 bases lay between the germline ends. This CDR3 is CSVPSGPYSNQPQHF. The DNA of the CDR3 is TGCAGCGTTCCTTCGGGGCCGTATAGCAATCAGCCCCAGCATTTT.

This clone was counted only a few times. The rearrangement links TRBV7-8 to TRBJ1-3; TRBD1 aligns across 8 bases. The CDR3 sequence is 16 residues long. The J segment lost 1 base and the V segment lost 0 bases, leaving 2 bases of the junction unmatched. Germline CDR1 and CDR2: SGHVS and FQNEAQ. CDR3 amino acids: CASSLARTGSGNTIYF. Written as DNA, the CDR3 is TGTGCCAGCAGCTTAGCCCGGACAGGGTCTGGAAACACCATATATTTT.

This clone was seen a handful of times. The gene calls are TRBV5-1 and TRBJ2-2; a possible D gene is TRBD2 (5 bases). The V gene lost 0 bases and the J gene lost 5 bases, with 8 bases spanning the gap. The CDR3 sequence is 14 residues long. Germline CDR1 SGHRS, CDR2 YFSETQ. CDR3 nucleotide sequence: TGCGCCAGCAGCTTGGACGGGGTTACCGGGGAGCTGTTTTTT. Translated, it gives CASSLDGVTGELFF.

The chain carries TRBV4-2 and TRBJ1-5; D is undetermined. CDR1 and CDR2 from the germline V gene are LGHNA and YNFKEQ. This CDR3 is 15 amino acids long. Trimming pared 0 bases from V and 7 bases from J, leaving 13 bases between. The CDR3: CASSQDMAVGQPQHF. CDR3 nucleotide sequence: TGTGCCAGCAGCCAAGATATGGCAGTAGGCCAGCCCCAGCATTTT.

This sequence joins TRBV11-3 and TRBJ2-3; D ambiguous. The V end lost 5 bases, the J end lost 0 bases, and 6 bases lay between the germline ends. Germline assignment: CDR1 SGHNT and CDR2 YENEEA. This CDR3 is built from 13 residues. CDR3 sequence: CASSPDSTDTQYF. In DNA, the CDR3 is TGTGCCAGCAGCCCCGACAGCACAGATACGCAGTATTTT.

The chain couples TRBV7-9 to TRBJ1-4; D not certain. Trimming removed 0 bases from V and 0 bases from J, with 8 bases in between. This CDR3 contains 16 residues. CDR1 and CDR2 from the germline V gene are SEHNR and FQNEAQ (reference sequence). CDR3 sequence reads: CASSLAQGPTNEKLFF. In DNA, the CDR3 is TGTGCCAGCAGCTTAGCGCAAGGGCCAACTAATGAAAAACTGTTTTTT. The complete variable domain, with remaining parts taken from reference TRBV7-9 and TRBJ1-4, reads DTGVSQNPRHKITKRGQNVTFRCDPISEHNRLYWYRQTLGQGPEFLTYFQNEAQLEKSRLLSDRFSAERPKGSFSTLEIQRTEQGDSAMYLCASSLAQGPTNEKLFFGSGTQLSVL.

The chain has TRBV6-5 and TRBJ1-6, with D perhaps TRBD1 (5 bases). The V end lost 2 bases, the J end lost 10 bases, and 18 bases lay between the germline ends. The CDR3 covers 16 residues. Germline CDR1 is MNHEY and CDR2 is SVGAGI. In DNA form, the CDR3 reads TGTGCCAGCAGTTACCAGAGGACCCAGGGAGAATCACCCCTCCACTTT. Its protein is CASSYQRTQGESPLHF.

This chain joins TRBV29-1 and TRBJ2-2; no reliable D call. The CDR3 runs to 11 residues. Germline assignment: CDR1 SQVTM and CDR2 ANQGSEA. V lost 7 bases and J lost 4, with 7 bases in between. Here the CDR3 DNA reads TGCAGCGCAGAAGGCACCGGGGAGCTGTTTTTT. Translated: CSAEGTGELFF.

This clone was picked up a small number of times. The chain joins TRBV19 to TRBJ2-5; 9 nucleotides match TRBD2. CDR1 and CDR2 from the germline V gene are LNHDA and SQIVND (reference sequence). CDR3 size: 14 residues. V dropped 5 bases and J dropped 4; count of bases not matched to a gene: 5. The CDR3 region has the DNA TGTGCCAGTAGTGGAGGGACTAGCAGAGAGACCCAGTACTTC. This sequence encodes CASSGGTSRETQYF.

The rearrangement uses TRBV7-9 and TRBJ1-5; TRBD1 is a possible D gene (5 bases). The CDR3 runs to 13 residues. V dropped 4 bases and J dropped 4 bases, with 8 bases sitting between them. The germline V gene encodes CDR1 SEHNR and CDR2 FQNEAQ (reference sequence). CDR3 in DNA: TGTGCCAGCAGCTACCAGGGTAATCAGCCCCAGCATTTT. It specifies CASSYQGNQPQHF.